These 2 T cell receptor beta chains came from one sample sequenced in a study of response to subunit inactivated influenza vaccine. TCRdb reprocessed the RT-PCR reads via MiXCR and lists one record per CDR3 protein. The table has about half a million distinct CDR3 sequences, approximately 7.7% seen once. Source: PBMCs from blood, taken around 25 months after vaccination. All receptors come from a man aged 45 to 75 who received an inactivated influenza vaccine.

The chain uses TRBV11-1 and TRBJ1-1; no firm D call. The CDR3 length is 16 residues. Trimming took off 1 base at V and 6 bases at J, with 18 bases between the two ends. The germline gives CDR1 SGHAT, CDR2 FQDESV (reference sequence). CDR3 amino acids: CASSLGLGRPYPEAFF. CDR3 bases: TGTGCCAGCAGCTTAGGGCTGGGCAGGCCCTACCCTGAAGCTTTCTTT.

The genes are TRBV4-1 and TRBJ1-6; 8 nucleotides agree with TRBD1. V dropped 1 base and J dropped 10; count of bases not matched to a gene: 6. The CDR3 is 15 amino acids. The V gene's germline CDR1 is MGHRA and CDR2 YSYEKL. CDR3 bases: TGCGCCAGCAGCCAAGGACAGGGGACGAGATCACCCCTCCACTTT. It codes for CASSQGQGTRSPLHF.